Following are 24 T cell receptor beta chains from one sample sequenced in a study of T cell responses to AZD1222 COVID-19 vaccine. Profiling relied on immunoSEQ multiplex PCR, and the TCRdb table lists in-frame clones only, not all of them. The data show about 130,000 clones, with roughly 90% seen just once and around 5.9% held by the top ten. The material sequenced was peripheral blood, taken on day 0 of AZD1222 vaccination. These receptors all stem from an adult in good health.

The CDR3 loop is CASLLDSSEHTIYF. The CDR3, as DNA: TGTGCCAGCTTATTGGACAGCTCCGAGCACACCATATATTTT. The rearrangement links TRBV2 to TRBJ1-3; D may be TRBD1 (6 bases). CDR1 is SNHLY and CDR2 is FYNNEI in the germline V gene. CDR3 size: 14 residues. V shed 8 bases and J shed 8 bases, with 19 bases lying between them. Complete variable domain (other parts from reference TRBV2 and TRBJ1-3): EPEVTQTPSHQVTQMGQEVILRCVPISNHLYFYWYRQILGQKVEFLVSFYNNEISEKSEIFDDQFSVERPDGSNFTLKIRSTKLEDSAMYFCASLLDSSEHTIYFGEGSWLTVV.

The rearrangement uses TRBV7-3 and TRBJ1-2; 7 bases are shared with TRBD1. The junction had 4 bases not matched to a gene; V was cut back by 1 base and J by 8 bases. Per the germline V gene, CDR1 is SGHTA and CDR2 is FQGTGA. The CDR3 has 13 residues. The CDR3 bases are TGTGCCAGCAGCTTAAGAGGGGGCCGGGGCTACACCTTC. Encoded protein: CASSLRGGRGYTF.

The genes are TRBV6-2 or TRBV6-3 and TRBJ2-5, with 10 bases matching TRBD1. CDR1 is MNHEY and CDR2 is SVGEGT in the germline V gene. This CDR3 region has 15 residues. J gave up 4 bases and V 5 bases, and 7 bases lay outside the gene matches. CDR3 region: CASSTRTGGRETQYF. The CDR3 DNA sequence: TGTGCCAGCAGTACCCGGACAGGGGGGAGAGAGACCCAGTACTTC.

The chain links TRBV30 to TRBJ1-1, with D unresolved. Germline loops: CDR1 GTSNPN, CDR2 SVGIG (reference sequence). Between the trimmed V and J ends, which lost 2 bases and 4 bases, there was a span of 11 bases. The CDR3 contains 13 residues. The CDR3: CAWSKLRGTEAFF. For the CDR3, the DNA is TGTGCCTGGAGTAAACTCCGAGGCACTGAAGCTTTCTTT.

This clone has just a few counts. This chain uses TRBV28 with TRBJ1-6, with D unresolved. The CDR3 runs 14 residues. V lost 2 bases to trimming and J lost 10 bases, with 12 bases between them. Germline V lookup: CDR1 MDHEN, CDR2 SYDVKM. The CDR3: CASSLPSVGSPLHF. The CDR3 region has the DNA TGTGCCAGCAGTTTACCCTCGGTTGGATCACCCCTCCACTTT.

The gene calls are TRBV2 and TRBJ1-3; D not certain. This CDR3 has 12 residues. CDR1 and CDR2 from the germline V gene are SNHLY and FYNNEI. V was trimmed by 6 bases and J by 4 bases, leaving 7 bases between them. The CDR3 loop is CASSPQGNTIYF. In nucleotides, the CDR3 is TGTGCCAGCAGCCCACAGGGAAACACCATATATTTT.

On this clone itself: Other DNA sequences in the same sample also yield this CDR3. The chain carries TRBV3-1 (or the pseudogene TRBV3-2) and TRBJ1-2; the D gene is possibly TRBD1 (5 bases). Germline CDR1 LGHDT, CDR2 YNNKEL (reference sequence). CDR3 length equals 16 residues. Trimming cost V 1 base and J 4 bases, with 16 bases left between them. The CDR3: CASSQVGTGRGYGYTF. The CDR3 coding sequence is TGTGCCAGCAGCCAAGTAGGGACGGGGAGAGGCTATGGCTACACCTTC.

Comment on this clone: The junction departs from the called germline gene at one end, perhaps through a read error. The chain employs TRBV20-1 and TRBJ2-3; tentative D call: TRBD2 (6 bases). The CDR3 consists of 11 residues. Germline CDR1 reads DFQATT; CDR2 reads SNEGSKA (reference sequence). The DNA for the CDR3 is TGCAGTGCTACCCGACTAGAGCCCCTCATCTTT. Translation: CSATRLEPLIF.

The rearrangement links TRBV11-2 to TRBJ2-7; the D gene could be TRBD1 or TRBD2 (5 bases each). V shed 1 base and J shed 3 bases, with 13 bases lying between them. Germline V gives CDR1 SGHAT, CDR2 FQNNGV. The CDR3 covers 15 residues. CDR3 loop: CASSLGRGALYEQYF. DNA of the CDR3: TGTGCCAGCAGCTTAGGGCGAGGGGCTCTCTACGAGCAGTACTTC.

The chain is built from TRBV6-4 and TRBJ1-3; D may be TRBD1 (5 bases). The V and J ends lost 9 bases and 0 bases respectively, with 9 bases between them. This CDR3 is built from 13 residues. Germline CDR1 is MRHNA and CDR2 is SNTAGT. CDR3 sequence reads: CAREGFSGNTIYF. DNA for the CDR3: TGTGCCAGAGAGGGGTTCTCTGGAAACACCATATATTTT.

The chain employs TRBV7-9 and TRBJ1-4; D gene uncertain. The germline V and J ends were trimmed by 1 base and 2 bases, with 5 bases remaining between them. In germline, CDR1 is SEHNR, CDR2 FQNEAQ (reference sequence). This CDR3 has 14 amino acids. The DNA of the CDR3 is TGTGCCAGCAGCTTAGACATTACTAATGAAAAACTGTTTTTT. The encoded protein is CASSLDITNEKLFF.

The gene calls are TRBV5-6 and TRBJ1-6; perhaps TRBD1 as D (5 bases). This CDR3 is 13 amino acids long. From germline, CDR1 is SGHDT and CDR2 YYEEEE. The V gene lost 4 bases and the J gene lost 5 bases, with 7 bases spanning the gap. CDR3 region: CASSRGNNSPLHF. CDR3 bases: TGTGCCAGCAGCCGGGGCAATAATTCACCCCTCCACTTT.

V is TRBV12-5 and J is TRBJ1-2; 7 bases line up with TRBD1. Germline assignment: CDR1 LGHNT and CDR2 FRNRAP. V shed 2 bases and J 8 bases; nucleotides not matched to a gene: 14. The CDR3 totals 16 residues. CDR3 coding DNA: TGTGCTAGTGGTTTGCCCCAGGTACGTGACAGGGTAGGCTACACCTTC. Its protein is CASGLPQVRDRVGYTF.

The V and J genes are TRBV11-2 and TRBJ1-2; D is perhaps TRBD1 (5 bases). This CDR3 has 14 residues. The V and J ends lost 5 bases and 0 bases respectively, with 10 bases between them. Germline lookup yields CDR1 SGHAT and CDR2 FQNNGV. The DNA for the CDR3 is TGTGCCAGCAGCGGAACAGGAGCTAACTATGGCTACACCTTC. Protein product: CASSGTGANYGYTF.

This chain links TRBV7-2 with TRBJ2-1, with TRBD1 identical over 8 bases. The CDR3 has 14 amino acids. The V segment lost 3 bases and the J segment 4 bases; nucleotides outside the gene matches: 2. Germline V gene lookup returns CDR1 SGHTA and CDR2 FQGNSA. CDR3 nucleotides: TGTGCCAGCAGCTTGACAGGGGCGTACAATGAGCAGTTCTTC. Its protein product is CASSLTGAYNEQFF.

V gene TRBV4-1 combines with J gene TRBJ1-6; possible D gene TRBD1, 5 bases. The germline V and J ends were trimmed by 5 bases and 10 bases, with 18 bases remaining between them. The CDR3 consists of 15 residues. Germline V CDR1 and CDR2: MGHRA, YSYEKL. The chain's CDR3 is CASSSLAGGLSPLHF. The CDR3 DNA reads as TGCGCCAGCAGCTCTCTTGCCGGGGGTTTGTCACCCCTCCACTTT.

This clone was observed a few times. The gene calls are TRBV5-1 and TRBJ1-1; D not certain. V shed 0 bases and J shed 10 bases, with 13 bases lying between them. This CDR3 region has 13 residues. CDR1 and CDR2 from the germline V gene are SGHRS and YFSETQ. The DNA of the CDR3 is TGCGCCAGCAGCTTGGGGGCGTCGAAGGGAGCTTTCTTT. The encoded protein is CASSLGASKGAFF.

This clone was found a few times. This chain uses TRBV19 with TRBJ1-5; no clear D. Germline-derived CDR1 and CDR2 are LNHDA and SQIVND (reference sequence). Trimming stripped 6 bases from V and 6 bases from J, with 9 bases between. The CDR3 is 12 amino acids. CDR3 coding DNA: TGTGCCAGTAGAGCTAAAGGTCAGCCCCAGCATTTT. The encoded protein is CASRAKGQPQHF.

CDR3 bases: TGTGCCAGCAGCCAAGATCTAAGCAATCAGCCCCAGCATTTT. It yields the protein CASSQDLSNQPQHF. The chain recombines TRBV4-2 with TRBJ1-5; D is undetermined. The germline V gene encodes CDR1 LGHNA and CDR2 YNFKEQ. V lost 0 bases to trimming and J lost 1 base, with 4 bases between them. CDR3 length: 14 amino acids.

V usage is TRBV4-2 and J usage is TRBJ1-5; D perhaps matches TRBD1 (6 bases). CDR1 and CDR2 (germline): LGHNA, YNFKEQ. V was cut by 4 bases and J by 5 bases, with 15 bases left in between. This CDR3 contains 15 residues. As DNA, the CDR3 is TGTGCCAGCAGCCCCAATCGAGGGGGTTATCAGCCCCAGCATTTT. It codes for CASSPNRGGYQPQHF.

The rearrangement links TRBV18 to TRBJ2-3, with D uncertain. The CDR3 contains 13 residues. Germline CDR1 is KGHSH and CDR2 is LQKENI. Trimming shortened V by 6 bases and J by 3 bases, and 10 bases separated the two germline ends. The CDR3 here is CASSLGRTDTQYF. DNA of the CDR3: TGTGCCAGCTCCCTTGGACGTACAGATACGCAGTATTTT.

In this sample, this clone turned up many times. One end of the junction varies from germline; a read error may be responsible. CDR3 protein: CASSRGQGDAGNTIYF. The CDR3 DNA follows: TGTGCTAGCAGTCGCGGACAGGGCGATGCTGGAAACACCATATATTTT. The rearrangement links TRBV7-7 to TRBJ1-3; 8 positions match TRBD1. Germline V gene lookup returns CDR1 SSHAT and CDR2 FNYEAQ (reference sequence). The CDR3 sequence is 16 residues long.

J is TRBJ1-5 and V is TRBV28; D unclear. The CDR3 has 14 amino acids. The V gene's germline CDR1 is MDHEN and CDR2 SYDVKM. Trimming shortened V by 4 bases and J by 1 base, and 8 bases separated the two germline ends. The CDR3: CASSWQRSNQPQHF. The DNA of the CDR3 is TGTGCCAGCAGTTGGCAGCGGAGCAATCAGCCCCAGCATTTT.

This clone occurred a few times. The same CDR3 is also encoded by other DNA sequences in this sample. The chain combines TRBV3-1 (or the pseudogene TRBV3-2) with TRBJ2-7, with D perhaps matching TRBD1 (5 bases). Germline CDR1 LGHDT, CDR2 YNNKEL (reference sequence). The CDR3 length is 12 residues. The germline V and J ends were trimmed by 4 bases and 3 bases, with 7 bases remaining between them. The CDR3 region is CASSPGHYEQYF. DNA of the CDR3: TGTGCCAGCAGCCCTGGACACTACGAGCAGTACTTC.